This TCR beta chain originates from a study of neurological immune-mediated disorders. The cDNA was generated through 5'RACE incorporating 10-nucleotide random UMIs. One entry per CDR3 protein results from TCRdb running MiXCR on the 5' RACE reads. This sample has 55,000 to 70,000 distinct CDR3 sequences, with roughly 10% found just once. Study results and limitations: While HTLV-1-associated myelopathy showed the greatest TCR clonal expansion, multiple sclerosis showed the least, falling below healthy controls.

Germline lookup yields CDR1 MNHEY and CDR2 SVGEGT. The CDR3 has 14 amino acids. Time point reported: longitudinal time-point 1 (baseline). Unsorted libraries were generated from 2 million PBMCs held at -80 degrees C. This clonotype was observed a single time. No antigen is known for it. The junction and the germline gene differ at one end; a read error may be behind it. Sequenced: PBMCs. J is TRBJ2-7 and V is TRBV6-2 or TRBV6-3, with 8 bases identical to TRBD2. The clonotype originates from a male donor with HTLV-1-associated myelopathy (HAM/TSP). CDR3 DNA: TGTGTCAGCAGCTCGGGGGGGCGCTCCTACGAGCAGTACTTC. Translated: CVSSSGGRSYEQYF.